This TCR beta chain is from a study of identical twins. TCRdb re-derived calls from the 5' RACE reads in MiXCR, one entry per CDR3 protein. The sample lists some 1,700,000 distinct CDR3 sequences, about 30% seen once, with around 0.25% in the top ten. This CDR3 spans 11 amino acids. Germline V gives CDR1 DFQATT, CDR2 SNEGSKA (reference sequence). The ends were cut back, 5 bases at V and 2 bases at J, with 7 bases in the middle. The sequence was obtained from a newborn girl in good health. What was sequenced was cord blood. The chain joins TRBV20-1 to TRBJ2-7; D gene unclear. The CDR3 region is CSAVSTYEQYF. CDR3 DNA sequence: TGCAGTGCTGTTAGTACCTACGAGCAGTACTTC.